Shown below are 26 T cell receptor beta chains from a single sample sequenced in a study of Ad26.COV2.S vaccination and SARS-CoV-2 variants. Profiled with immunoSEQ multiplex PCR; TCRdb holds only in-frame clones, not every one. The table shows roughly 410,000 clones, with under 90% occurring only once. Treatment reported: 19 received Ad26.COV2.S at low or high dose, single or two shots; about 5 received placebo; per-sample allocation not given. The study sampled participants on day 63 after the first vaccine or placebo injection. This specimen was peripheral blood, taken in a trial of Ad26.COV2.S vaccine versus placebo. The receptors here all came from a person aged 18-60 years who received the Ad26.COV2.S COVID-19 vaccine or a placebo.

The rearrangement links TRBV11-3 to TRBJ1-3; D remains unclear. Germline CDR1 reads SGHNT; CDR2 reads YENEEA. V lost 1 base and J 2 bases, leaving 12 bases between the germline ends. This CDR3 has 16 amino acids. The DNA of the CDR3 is TGTGCCAGCAGCTTAGGCAGTGCTCGGGCTGGAAACACCATATATTTT. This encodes CASSLGSARAGNTIYF.

In DNA form, the CDR3 reads TGTGCCTGGATCCTTGGGCAGGGGACGAGCAATCAGCCCCAGCATTTT. It translates to CAWILGQGTSNQPQHF. The J gene is TRBJ1-5, the V gene TRBV30; D might be TRBD1 (6 bases). V was trimmed by 4 bases and J by 1 base, leaving 17 bases between them. The germline V gene has CDR1 GTSNPN and CDR2 SVGIG (reference sequence). This CDR3 is built from 16 residues.

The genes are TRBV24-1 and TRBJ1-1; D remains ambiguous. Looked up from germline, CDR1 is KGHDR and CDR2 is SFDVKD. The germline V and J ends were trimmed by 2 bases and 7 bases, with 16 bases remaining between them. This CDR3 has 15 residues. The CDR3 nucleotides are TGTGCCACCAGTGATTCCCGCTCTGGGCTGGGTGAAGCTTTCTTT. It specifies CATSDSRSGLGEAFF.

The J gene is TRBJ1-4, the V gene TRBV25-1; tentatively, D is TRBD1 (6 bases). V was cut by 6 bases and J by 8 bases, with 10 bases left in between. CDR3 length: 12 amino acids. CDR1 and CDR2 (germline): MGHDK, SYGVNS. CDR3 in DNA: TGTGCCAGCAGACAGGGTGAAGAAAAACTGTTTTTT. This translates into CASRQGEEKLFF.

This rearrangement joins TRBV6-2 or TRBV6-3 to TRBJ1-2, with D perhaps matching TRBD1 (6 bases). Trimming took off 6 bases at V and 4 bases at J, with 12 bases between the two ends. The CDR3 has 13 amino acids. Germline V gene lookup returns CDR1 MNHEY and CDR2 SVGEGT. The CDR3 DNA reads TGTGCCAGCAGCGAGCAGGGGACCTATGGCTACACCTTC. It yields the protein CASSEQGTYGYTF.

The CDR3 region is CASSLAGQLFYEQYF. Written as DNA, the CDR3 is TGTGCCAGCAGCTTAGCTGGCCAGCTCTTTTACGAGCAGTACTTC. The chain joins TRBV11-2 to TRBJ2-7; no clear D. The V and J ends lost 1 base and 4 bases respectively, with 14 bases between them. The CDR3 runs 15 residues. CDR1 and CDR2 from the germline V gene are SGHAT and FQNNGV.

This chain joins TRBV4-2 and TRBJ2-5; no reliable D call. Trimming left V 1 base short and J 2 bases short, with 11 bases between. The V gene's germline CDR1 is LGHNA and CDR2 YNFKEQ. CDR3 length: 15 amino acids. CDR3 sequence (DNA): TGTGCCAGCAGCCAAGGGGCCGCGATTCAAGAGACCCAGTACTTC. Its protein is CASSQGAAIQETQYF.

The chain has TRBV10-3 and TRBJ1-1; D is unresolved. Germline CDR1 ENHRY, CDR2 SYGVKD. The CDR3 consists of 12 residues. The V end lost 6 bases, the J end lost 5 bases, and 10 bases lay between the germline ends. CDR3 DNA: TGTGCCATCAGACGGGAAGGAACTGAAGCTTTCTTT. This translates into CAIRREGTEAFF.

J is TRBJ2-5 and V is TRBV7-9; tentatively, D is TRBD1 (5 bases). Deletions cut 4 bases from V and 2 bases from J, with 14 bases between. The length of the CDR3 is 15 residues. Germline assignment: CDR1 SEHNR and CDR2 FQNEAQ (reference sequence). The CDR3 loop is CASSSTPAGQETQYF. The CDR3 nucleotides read TGTGCCAGCAGCTCAACCCCGGCAGGGCAAGAGACCCAGTACTTC.

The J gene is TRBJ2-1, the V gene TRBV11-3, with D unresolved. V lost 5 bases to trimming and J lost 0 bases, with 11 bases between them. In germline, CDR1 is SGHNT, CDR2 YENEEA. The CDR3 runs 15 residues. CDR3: CASSRPFSSYNEQFF. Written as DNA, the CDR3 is TGTGCCAGCAGCCGGCCCTTTAGCTCCTACAATGAGCAGTTCTTC.

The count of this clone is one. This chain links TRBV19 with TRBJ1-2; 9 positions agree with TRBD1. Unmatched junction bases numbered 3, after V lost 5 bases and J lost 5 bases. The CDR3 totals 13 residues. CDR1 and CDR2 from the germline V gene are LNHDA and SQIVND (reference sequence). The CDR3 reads CASSVGQGYGYTF. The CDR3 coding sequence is TGTGCCAGTAGTGTTGGACAGGGGTATGGCTACACCTTC.

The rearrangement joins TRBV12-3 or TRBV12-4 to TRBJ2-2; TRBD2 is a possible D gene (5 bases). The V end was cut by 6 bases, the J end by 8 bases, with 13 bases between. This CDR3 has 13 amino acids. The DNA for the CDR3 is TGTGCCAGCAGGTCAGGCCCGGGGGGGGAGCTGTTTTTT. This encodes CASRSGPGGELFF.

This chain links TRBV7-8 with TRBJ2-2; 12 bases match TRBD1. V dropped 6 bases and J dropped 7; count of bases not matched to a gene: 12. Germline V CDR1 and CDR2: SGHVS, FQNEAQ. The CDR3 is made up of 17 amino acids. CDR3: CASRDVPGQGAIGELFF. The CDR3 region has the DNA TGTGCCAGCAGGGATGTGCCGGGACAGGGGGCGATCGGGGAGCTGTTTTTT.

This CDR3 is CASSYSLSYEQYF. The DNA for the CDR3 is TGTGCCAGCAGTTACAGCCTCTCCTACGAGCAGTACTTC. This chain uses TRBV6-5 with TRBJ2-7, with unresolved D. Looked up from germline, CDR1 is MNHEY and CDR2 is SVGAGI. This CDR3 is 13 amino acids long. V shed 2 bases and J shed 0 bases, with 5 bases lying between them.

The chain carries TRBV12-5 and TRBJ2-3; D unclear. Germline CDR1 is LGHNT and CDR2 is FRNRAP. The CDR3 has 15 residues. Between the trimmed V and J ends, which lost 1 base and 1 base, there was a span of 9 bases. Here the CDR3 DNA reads TGTGCTAGTGGTTTGGGGCGGCTAGGCACAGATACGCAGTATTTT. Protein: CASGLGRLGTDTQYF.

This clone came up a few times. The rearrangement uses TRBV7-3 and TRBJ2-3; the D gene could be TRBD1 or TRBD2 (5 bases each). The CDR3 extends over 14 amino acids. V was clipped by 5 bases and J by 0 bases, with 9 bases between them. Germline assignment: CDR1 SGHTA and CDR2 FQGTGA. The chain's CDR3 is CASSRDGSTDTQYF. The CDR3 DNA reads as TGTGCCAGCAGCCGGGACGGTAGCACAGATACGCAGTATTTT.

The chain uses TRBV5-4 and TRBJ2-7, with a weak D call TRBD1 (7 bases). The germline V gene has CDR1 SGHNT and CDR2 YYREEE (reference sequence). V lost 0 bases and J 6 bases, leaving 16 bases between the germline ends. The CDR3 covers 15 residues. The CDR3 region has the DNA TGTGCCAGCAGCTTGGCGGGGGCAGGGGGTGTCGAGCAGTACTTC. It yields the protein CASSLAGAGGVEQYF.

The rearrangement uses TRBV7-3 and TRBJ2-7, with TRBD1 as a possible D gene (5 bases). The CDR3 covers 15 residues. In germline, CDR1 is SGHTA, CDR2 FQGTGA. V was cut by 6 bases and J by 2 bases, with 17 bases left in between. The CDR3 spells CASSRTGHNTYEQYF. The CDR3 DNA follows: TGTGCCAGCAGTCGAACAGGACACAACACCTACGAGCAGTACTTC. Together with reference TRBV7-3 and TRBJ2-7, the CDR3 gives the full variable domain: GAGVSQTPSNKVTEKGKYVELRCDPISGHTALYWYRQSLGQGPEFLIYFQGTGAADDSGLPNDRFFAVRPEGSVSTLKIQRTERGDSAVYLCASSRTGHNTYEQYFGPGTRLTVT.

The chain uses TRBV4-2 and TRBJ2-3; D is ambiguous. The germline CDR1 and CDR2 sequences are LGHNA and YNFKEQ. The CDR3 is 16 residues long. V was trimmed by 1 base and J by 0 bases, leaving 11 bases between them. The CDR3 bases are TGTGCCAGCAGCCAAGGCGACGTATTTAGCACAGATACGCAGTATTTT. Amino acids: CASSQGDVFSTDTQYF.

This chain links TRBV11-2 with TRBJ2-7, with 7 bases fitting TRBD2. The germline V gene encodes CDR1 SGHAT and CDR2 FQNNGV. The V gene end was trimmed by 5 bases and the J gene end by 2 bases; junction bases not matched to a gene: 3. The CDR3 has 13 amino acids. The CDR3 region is CASSPGGPYEQYF. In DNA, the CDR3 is TGTGCCAGCAGCCCGGGAGGCCCCTACGAGCAGTACTTC.

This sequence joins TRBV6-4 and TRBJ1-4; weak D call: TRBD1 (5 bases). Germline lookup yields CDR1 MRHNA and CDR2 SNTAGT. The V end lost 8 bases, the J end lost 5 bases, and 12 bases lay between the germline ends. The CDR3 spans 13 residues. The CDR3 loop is CASPRGKNEKLFF. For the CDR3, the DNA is TGTGCCAGCCCAAGGGGCAAAAATGAAAAACTGTTTTTT.

As DNA, the CDR3 is TGTGCCAGCAGCAGGCAGGCCCAAAATCAGCCCCAGCATTTT. It encodes CASSRQAQNQPQHF. The chain carries TRBV7-2 and TRBJ1-5; D is undetermined. The ends were cut back, 5 bases at V and 4 bases at J, with 12 bases in the middle. The CDR3 contains 14 residues. Germline lookup yields CDR1 SGHTA and CDR2 FQGNSA.

In DNA form, the CDR3 reads TGTGCCACTATGGCAGCGGGAGTAGGAAAGACCCAGTACTTC. This translates into CATMAAGVGKTQYF. The gene calls are TRBV27 and TRBJ2-5; TRBD2 aligns across 8 bases. Germline V CDR1 and CDR2: MNHEY, SMNVEV (reference sequence). The CDR3 has 14 residues. Trimming at V came to 10 bases and at J to 6 bases, leaving 13 bases not matched to a gene.

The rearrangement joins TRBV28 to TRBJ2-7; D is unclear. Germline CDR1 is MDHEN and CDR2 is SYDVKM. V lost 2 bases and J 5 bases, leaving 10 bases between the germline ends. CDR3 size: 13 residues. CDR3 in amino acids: CASSLQGIHEQYF. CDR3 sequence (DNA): TGTGCCAGCAGTTTACAAGGGATCCACGAGCAGTACTTC. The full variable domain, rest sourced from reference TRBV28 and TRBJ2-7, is DVKVTQSSRYLVKRTGEKVFLECVQDMDHENMFWYRQDPGLGLRLIYFSYDVKMKEKGDIPEGYSVSREKKERFSLILESASTNQTSMYLCASSLQGIHEQYFGPGTRLTVT.

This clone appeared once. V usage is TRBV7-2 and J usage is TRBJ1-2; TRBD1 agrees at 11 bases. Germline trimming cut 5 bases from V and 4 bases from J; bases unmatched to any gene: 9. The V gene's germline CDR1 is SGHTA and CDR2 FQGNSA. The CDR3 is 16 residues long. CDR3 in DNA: TGTGCCAGCAGCCCGGGGGGGACAGGGGGACTCTATGGCTACACCTTC. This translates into CASSPGGTGGLYGYTF. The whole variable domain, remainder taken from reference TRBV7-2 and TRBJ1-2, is GAGVSQSPSNKVTEKGKDVELRCDPISGHTALYWYRQSLGQGLEFLIYFQGNSAPDKSGLPSDRFSAERTGGSVSTLTIQRTQQEDSAVYLCASSPGGTGGLYGYTFGSGTRLTVV.

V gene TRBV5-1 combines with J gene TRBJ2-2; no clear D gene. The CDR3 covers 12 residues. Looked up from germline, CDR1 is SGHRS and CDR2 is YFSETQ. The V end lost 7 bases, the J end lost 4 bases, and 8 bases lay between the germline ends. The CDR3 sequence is CASGSFTGELFF. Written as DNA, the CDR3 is TGCGCCAGCGGCTCGTTCACCGGGGAGCTGTTTTTT.